The T cell receptor (beta chain) described here comes from a study of blood T cell repertoires in COVID-19. Study overall: The study drew acute and convalescent COVID-19 samples from the United States, Italy and Spain. PBMCs, B-cell-depleted T cells, or T cells provided the cDNA or gDNA that made up the material.

Germline loops: CDR1 MDHEN, CDR2 SYDVKM. There are 16 residues in the CDR3. V lost 3 bases to trimming and J lost 5 bases, with 18 bases between them. TCRdb's copy holds only in-frame clones and misses some; the assay was immunoSEQ multiplex PCR. The sample has 140,000 or so clones; over 85% are singletons. The V gene is TRBV28, the J gene TRBJ2-3, with unresolved D. Sequenced: peripheral blood. The TCR was taken from a human donor in a cohort sampled during active COVID-19. In nucleotides, the CDR3 is TGTGCCAGCAGTTTCACGGGTCCGCCTCTTAAAGATACGCAGTATTTT. It specifies CASSFTGPPLKDTQYF.